Described below is a single TCR beta chain sequence and its context. The antigen it binds to is not known. No per-base quality is available; no much larger clone lies one base away. The CDR3 contains 16 residues, cysteine and phenylalanine counted. Just CDR3 DNA is preserved here, 48 bases in frame from base 1. Via the germline V gene, CDR1 is SGHTA and CDR2 FQGTGA. Trimming removed 0 bases from V and 0 bases from J, leaving 9 bases between the germline ends. This record comes from a study of patients and donors after allogeneic stem cell transplantation (dated by TCRdb to the early 2020s). The library was made by RT-PCR. The listed sequencing device is NextSeq 550. TCRdb handled the public reads itself, with Q25 trimming in fastp and clone calling in MiXCR, and kept productive beta chains. One record per CDR3 amino acid sequence lists the most common genes and DNA. For this sample the table gives approximately 150,000 distinct CDR3 sequences, of which approximately 28% were detected only once. Together, the top ten hold 3.2% of the sample.

Sequenced sample: blood, either unsorted or a sorted T cell fraction (not recorded which). This chain is built from TRBV7-3 and TRBJ2-1; perhaps TRBD2 is the D gene, with 6 bases matching. The receptor's source is a human donor who was either an allogeneic HSCT recipient or a stem cell or donor lymphocyte infusion donor (not recorded which). It is not recorded whose cells these are; they may come from a transplant donor. CDR3 reads: CASSLTTGSSYNEQFF. The DNA sequence follows: TGTGCCAGCAGCTTAACGACCGGGAGCTCCTACAATGAGCAGTTCTTC.